Sequencing of this TCR beta chain was carried out in a study of shared clonotypes between healthy human individuals. Samples underwent the assay at deep level. When replicate PCRs were run on sorted subsets, they used around 0.2 ug DNA, about 30,000 T cell genomes. Libraries were prepared by immunoSEQ multiplex PCR; TCRdb keeps only in-frame clonotypes and omits some of them. The table shows roughly 2,500,000 clones, with over 85% occurring only once. Between the trimmed V and J ends, which lost 7 bases and 2 bases, there was a span of 14 bases. CDR3 length: 14 residues. Germline assignment: CDR1 MNHNY and CDR2 SVGAGI (reference sequence).

The specimen was naive CD4+ T cells from PBMCs. Subset given: CD45RA+ positively selected. The sequence was obtained from a man in his late teens or twenties in good health. Some clones in this sample may be carry-over from other donors' samples. V gene TRBV6-6 combines with J gene TRBJ2-5; D is ambiguous. CDR3 sequence reads: CASTPDGGQETQYF. CDR3 DNA sequence: TGTGCCAGCACACCCGATGGCGGTCAAGAGACCCAGTACTTC.